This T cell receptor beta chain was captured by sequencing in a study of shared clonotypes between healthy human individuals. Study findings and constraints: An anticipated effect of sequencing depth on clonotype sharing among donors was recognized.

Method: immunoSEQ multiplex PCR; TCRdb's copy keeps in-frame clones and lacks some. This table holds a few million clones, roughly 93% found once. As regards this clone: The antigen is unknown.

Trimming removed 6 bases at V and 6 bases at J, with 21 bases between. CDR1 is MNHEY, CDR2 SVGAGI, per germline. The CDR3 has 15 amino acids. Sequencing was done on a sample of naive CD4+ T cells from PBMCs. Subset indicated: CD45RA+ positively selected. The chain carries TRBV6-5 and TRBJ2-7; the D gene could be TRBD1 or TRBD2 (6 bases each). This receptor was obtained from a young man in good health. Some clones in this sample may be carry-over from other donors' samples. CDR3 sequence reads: CASSRSRGVLREQYF. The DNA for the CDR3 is TGTGCCAGCAGCCGCTCGAGGGGGGTTCTCCGCGAGCAGTACTTC.